This record concerns one T cell receptor (beta chain) sequence. This sample is drawn from a study of beta chain features in type 1 diabetes. Across the whole study: The patient and healthy donor groups were comparable for age, gender and cell yields.

Investigators reverse transcribed all isolated RNA, so they sequenced expressed TCRB transcripts. Generated by immunoSEQ multiplex PCR, the TCRdb table keeps only in-frame clones and is missing some. The table lists 300,000 to 350,000 clones, 8% of them singletons. Germline trimming cut 6 bases from V and 0 bases from J; bases unmatched to any gene: 11. Germline-derived CDR1 and CDR2 are MNHEY and SMNVEV (reference sequence). This CDR3 is built from 17 residues. Cell sorting via CD45RO/CCR7/CD25/CD127/CD95/CD27 was performed to obtain CD4+ naive, central memory, regulatory and stem cell-like memory cells.

The chain links TRBV27 to TRBJ2-1, with 7 bases matching TRBD2. The sequencing input was central memory CD4+ T cells from blood. The receptor was derived from a woman between 18 and 30 years old in good health. The CDR3 spells CASRNFQLASSYNEQFF. The CDR3 DNA reads as TGTGCCAGCAGGAACTTCCAACTAGCGAGCTCCTACAATGAGCAGTTCTTC.